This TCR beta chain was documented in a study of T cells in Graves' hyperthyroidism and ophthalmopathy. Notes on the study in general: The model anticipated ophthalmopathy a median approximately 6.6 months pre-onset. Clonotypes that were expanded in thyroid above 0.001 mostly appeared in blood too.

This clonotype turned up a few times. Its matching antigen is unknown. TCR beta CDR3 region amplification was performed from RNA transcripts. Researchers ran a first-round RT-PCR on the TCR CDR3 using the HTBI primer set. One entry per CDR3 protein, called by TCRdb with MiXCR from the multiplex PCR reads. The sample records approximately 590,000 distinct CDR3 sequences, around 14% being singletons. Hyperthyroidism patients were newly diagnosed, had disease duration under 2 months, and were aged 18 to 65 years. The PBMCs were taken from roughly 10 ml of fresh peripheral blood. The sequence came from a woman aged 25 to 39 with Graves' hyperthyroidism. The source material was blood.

CDR3 residues: CASRNLGGSVAFF. The CDR3 nucleotides are TGTGCCAGCAGGAATCTAGGGGGCTCGGTAGCTTTCTTT. The V gene is TRBV19, the J gene TRBJ1-1; 7 bases agree with TRBD1. The V and J ends lost 9 bases and 10 bases, in that order; junction bases with no gene match: 14. The CDR3 contains 13 residues. Looked up from germline, CDR1 is LNHDA and CDR2 is SQIVND (reference sequence).